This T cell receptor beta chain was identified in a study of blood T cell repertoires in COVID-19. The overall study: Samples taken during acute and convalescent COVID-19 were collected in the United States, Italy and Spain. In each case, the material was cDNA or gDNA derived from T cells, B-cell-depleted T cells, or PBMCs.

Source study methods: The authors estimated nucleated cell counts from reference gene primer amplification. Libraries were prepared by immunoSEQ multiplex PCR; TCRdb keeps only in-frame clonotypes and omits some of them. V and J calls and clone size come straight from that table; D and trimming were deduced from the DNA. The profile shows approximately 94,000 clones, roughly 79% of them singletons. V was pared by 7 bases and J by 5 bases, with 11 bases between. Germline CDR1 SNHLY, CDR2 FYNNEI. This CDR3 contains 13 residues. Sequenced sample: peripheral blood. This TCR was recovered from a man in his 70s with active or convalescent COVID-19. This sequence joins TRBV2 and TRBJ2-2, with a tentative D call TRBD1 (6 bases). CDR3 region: CASTTGSTGELFF. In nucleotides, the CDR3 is TGTGCCAGCACAACAGGGTCGACCGGGGAGCTGTTTTTT.